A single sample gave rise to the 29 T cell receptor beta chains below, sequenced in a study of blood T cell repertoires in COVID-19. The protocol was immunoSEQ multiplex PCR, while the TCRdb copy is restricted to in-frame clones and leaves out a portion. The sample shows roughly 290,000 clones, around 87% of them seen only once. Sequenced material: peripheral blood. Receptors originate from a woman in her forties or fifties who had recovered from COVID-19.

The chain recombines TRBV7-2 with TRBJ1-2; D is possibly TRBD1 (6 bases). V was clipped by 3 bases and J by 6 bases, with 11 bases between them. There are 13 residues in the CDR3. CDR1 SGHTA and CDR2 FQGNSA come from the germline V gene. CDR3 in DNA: TGTGCCAGCAGCTTTACAGGGCGCAATGGCTACACCTTC. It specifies CASSFTGRNGYTF.

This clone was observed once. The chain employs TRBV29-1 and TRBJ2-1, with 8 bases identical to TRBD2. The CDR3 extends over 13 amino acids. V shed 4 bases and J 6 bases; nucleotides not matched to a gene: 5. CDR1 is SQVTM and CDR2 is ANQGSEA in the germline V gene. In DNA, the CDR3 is TGCAGCGTTGTATTAGCGGGAACCAATGAGCAGTTCTTC. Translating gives CSVVLAGTNEQFF.

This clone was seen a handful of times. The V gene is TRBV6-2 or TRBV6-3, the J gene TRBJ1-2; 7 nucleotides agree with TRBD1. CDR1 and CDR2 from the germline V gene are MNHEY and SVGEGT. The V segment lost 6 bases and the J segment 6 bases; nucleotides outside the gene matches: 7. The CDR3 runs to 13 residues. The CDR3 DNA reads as TGTGCCAGCAGCCTCGACAGGGCAAATGGCTACACCTTC. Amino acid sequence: CASSLDRANGYTF.

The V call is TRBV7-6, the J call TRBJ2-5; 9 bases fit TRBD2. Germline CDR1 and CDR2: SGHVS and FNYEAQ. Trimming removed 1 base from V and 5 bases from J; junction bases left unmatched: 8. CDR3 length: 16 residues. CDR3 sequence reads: CASSLGVRGGRETQYF. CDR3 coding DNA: TGTGCCAGCAGCTTAGGGGTGCGGGGGGGCCGTGAGACCCAGTACTTC.

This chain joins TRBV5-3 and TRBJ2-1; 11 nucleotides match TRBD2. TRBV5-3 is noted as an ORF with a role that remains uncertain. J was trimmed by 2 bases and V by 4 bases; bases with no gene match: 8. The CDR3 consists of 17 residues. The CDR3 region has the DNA TGTGCCAGAAGCGGCAGGACTAGCGGGTCGGCCTACAATGAGCAGTTCTTC. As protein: CARSGRTSGSAYNEQFF.

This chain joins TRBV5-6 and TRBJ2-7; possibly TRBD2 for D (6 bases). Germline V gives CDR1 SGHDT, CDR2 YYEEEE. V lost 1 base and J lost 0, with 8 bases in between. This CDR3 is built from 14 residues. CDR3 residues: CASSLLSGSYEQYF. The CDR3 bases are TGTGCCAGCAGCTTGCTTAGCGGCTCCTACGAGCAGTACTTC.

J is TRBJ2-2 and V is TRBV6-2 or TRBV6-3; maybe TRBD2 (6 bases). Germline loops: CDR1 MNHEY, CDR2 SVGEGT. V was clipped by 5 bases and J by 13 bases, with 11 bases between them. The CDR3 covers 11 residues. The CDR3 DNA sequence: TGTGCCAGCAGTGGCGGGATGTGGCTGTTTTTT. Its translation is CASSGGMWLFF.

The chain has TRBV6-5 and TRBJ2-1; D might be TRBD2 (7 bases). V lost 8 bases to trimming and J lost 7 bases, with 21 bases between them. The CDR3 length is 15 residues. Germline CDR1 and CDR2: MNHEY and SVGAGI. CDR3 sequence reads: CASLGGAEFLNEQFF. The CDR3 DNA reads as TGTGCCAGCCTGGGGGGGGCTGAGTTTTTAAATGAGCAGTTCTTC.

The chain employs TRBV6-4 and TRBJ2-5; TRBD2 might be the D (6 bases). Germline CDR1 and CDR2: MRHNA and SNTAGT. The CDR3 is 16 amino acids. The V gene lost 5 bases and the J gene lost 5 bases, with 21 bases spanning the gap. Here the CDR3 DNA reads TGTGCCAGCAGTCCGGGACTGGGCCAATATCCGGAGACCCAGTACTTC. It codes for CASSPGLGQYPETQYF.

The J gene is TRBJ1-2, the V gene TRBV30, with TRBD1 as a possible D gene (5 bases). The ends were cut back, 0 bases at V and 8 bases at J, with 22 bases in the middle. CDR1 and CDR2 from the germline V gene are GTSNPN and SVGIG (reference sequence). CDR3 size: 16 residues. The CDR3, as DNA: TGTGCCTGGAGTGTTTCACCGGCAGGGTACTTTAGAGGCTACACCTTC. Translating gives CAWSVSPAGYFRGYTF.

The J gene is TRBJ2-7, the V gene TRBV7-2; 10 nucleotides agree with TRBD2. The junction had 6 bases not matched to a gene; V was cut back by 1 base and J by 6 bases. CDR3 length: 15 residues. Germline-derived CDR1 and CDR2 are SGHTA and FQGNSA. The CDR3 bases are TGTGCCAGCAGCTTAGTCGCTAGCGGGAGCTCCGAGCAGTACTTC. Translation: CASSLVASGSSEQYF.

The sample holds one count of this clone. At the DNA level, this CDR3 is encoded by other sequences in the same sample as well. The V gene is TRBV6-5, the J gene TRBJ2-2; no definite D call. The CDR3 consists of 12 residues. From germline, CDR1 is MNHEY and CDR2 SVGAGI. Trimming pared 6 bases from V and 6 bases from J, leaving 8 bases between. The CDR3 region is CASSRLAGELFF. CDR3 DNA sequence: TGTGCCAGCAGCCGACTTGCCGGGGAGCTGTTTTTT.

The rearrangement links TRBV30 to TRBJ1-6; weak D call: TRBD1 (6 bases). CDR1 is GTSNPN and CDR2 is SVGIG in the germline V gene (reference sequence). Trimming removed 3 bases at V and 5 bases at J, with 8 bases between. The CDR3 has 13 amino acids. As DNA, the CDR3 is TGTGCCTGGAGAGGGGGAAATAATTCACCCCTCCACTTT. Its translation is CAWRGGNNSPLHF.

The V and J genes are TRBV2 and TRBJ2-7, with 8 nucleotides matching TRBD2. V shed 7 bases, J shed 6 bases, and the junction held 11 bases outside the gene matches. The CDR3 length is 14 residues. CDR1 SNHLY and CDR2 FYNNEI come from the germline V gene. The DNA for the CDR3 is TGTGCCAGCACGACATTAGCGGGATTGGGCGAGCAGTACTTC. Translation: CASTTLAGLGEQYF.

The chain's CDR3 is CASSAPGGVSTGELFF. In nucleotides, the CDR3 is TGTGCCAGCAGCGCCCCGGGGGGGGTGAGCACCGGGGAGCTGTTTTTT. The chain employs TRBV9 and TRBJ2-2, with 8 bases matching TRBD2. The junction had 8 bases not matched to a gene; V was cut back by 3 bases and J by 4 bases. This CDR3 spans 16 amino acids. Germline-derived CDR1 and CDR2 are SGDLS and YYNGEE.

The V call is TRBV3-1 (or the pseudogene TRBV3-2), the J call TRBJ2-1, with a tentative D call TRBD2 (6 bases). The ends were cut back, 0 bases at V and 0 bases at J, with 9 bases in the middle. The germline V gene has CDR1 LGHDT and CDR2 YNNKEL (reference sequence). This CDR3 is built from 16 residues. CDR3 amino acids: CASSQDVGGSYNEQFF. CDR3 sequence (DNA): TGTGCCAGCAGCCAAGATGTCGGGGGCTCCTACAATGAGCAGTTCTTC.

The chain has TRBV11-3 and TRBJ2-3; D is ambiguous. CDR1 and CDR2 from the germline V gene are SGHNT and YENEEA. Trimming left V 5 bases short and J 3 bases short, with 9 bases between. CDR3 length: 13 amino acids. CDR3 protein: CASSDSFTDTQYF. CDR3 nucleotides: TGTGCCAGCAGCGACTCTTTTACAGATACGCAGTATTTT.

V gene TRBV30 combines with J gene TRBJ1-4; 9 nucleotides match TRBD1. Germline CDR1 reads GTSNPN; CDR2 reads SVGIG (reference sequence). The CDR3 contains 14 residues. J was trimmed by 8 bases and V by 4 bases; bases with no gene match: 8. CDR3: CAWNPGQGYEKLFF. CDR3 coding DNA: TGTGCCTGGAACCCGGGACAGGGTTACGAAAAACTGTTTTTT. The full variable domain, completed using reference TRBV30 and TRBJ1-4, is SQTIHQWPATLVQPVGSPLSLECTVEGTSNPNLYWYRQAAGRGLQLLFYSVGIGQISSEVPQNLSASRPQDRQFILSSKKLLLSDSGFYLCAWNPGQGYEKLFFGSGTQLSVL.

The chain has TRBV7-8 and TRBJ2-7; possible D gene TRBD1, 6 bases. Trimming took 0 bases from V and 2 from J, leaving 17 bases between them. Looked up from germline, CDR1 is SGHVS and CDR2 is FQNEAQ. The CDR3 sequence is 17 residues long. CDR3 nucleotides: TGTGCCAGCAGCTTAGCCGACTCGTGGGGGCGCGCCTACGAGCAGTACTTC. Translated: CASSLADSWGRAYEQYF.

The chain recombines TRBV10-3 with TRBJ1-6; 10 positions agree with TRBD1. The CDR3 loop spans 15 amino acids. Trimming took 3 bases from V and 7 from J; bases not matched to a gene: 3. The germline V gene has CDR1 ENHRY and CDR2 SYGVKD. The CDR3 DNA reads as TGTGCCATCAGTGACCCGGGACAGGGGAATTCACCCCTCCACTTT. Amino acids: CAISDPGQGNSPLHF.

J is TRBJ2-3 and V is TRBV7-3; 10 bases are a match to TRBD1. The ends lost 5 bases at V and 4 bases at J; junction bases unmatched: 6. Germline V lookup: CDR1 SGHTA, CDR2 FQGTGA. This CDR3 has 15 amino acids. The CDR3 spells CASSRGGQGADTQYF. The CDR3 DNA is TGTGCCAGCAGCCGGGGAGGACAGGGGGCAGATACGCAGTATTTT. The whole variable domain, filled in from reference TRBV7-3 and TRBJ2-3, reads GAGVSQTPSNKVTEKGKYVELRCDPISGHTALYWYRQSLGQGPEFLIYFQGTGAADDSGLPNDRFFAVRPEGSVSTLKIQRTERGDSAVYLCASSRGGQGADTQYFGPGTRLTVL.

The CDR3 loop reads CASSAPPDRGSTEAFF. CDR3 sequence (DNA): TGCGCCAGCAGCGCACCCCCCGACAGGGGATCGACTGAAGCTTTCTTT. This rearrangement joins TRBV5-1 to TRBJ1-1; 8 nucleotides line up with TRBD1. V shed 4 bases and J 5 bases; nucleotides not matched to a gene: 13. CDR1 SGHRS and CDR2 YFSETQ come from the germline V gene. This CDR3 is 16 amino acids long. Variable domain in full (rest from reference TRBV5-1 and TRBJ1-1): KAGVTQTPRYLIKTRGQQVTLSCSPISGHRSVSWYQQTPGQGLQFLFEYFSETQRNKGNFPGRFSGRQFSNSRSEMNVSTLELGDSALYLCASSAPPDRGSTEAFFGQGTRLTVV.

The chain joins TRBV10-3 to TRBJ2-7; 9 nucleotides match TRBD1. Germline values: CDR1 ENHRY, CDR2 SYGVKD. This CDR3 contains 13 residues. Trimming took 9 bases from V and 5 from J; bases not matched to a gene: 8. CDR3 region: CAIRDRVGDEQYF. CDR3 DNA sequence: TGTGCCATTAGGGACAGGGTGGGGGACGAGCAGTACTTC.

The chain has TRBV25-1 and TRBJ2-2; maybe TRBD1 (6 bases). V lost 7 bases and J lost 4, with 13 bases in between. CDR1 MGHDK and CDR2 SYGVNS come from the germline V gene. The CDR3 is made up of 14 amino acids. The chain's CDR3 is CASKGVGVTGELFF. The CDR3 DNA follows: TGTGCCAGCAAGGGGGTTGGGGTCACCGGGGAGCTGTTTTTT.

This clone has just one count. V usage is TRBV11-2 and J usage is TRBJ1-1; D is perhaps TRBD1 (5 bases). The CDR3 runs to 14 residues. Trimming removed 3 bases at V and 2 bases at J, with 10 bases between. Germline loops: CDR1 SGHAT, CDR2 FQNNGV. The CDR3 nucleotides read TGTGCCAGCAGCTTTCAGGGTCGAAACACTGAAGCTTTCTTT. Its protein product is CASSFQGRNTEAFF. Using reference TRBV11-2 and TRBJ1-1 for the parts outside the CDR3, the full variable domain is EAGVAQSPRYKIIEKRQSVAFWCNPISGHATLYWYQQILGQGPKLLIQFQNNGVVDDSQLPKDRFSAERLKGVDSTLKIQPAKLEDSAVYLCASSFQGRNTEAFFGQGTRLTVV.

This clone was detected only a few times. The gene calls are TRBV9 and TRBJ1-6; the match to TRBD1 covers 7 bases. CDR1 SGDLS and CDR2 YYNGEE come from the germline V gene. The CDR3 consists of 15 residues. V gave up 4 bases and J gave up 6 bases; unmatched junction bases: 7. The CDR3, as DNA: TGTGCCAGCAGCACTCCGGGACAGATTAATTCACCCCTCCACTTT. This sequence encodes CASSTPGQINSPLHF.

The CDR3 reads CASSPAGGNQPQHF. CDR3 DNA sequence: TGTGCCAGCAGCCCCGCAGGCGGCAATCAGCCCCAGCATTTT. The chain links TRBV3-1 (or the pseudogene TRBV3-2) to TRBJ1-5; D is ambiguous. The germline V gene encodes CDR1 LGHDT and CDR2 YNNKEL (reference sequence). The CDR3 covers 14 residues. V shed 4 bases and J shed 2 bases, with 9 bases lying between them.

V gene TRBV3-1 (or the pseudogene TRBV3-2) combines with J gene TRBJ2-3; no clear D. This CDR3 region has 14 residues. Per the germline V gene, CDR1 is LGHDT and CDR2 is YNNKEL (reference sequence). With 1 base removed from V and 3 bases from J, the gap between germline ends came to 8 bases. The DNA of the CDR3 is TGTGCCAGCAGCCAAGCCTCAGGTACAGATACGCAGTATTTT. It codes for CASSQASGTDTQYF.

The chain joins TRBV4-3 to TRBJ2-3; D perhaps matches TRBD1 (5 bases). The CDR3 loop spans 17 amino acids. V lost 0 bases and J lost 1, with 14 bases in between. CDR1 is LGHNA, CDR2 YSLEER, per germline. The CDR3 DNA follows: TGCGCCAGCAGCCAAGACCCCCGTAGGGGCGGCACAGATACGCAGTATTTT. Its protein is CASSQDPRRGGTDTQYF.